A single sample gave rise to the 20 T cell receptor beta chains below, sequenced in a study of technical replicates of blood from several donors. Here immunoSEQ multiplex PCR was the method, and the copy in TCRdb shows in-frame clones only, minus some. The sample records roughly 72,000 clones, 85% to 95% being singletons. The sequenced sample was T cells isolated from PBMCs. The source is a human donor in good health.

This clone was detected only once. The genes are TRBV11-2 and TRBJ2-7; tentatively, D is TRBD2 (5 bases). Deletions cut 1 base from V and 6 bases from J, with 10 bases between. This CDR3 spans 13 amino acids. CDR1 SGHAT and CDR2 FQNNGV come from the germline V gene. CDR3 residues: CASSLVISGEQYF. As DNA, the CDR3 is TGTGCCAGCAGCTTAGTCATCAGCGGCGAGCAGTACTTC.

The V and J genes are TRBV4-1 and TRBJ2-7, with TRBD2 matching 9 bases. This CDR3 region has 15 residues. From germline, CDR1 is MGHRA and CDR2 YSYEKL. J was trimmed by 3 bases and V by 1 base; bases with no gene match: 4. The CDR3 reads CASSQVVAGVYEQYF. The CDR3 DNA reads as TGCGCCAGCAGCCAAGTTGTAGCGGGAGTCTACGAGCAGTACTTC.

The rearrangement joins TRBV9 to TRBJ1-1, with TRBD1 as a possible D gene (5 bases). This CDR3 spans 13 amino acids. Germline lookup yields CDR1 SGDLS and CDR2 YYNGEE. Trimming pared 0 bases from V and 3 bases from J, leaving 6 bases between. The DNA for the CDR3 is TGTGCCAGCAGCGTAGGGGGCTACACTGAAGCTTTCTTT. Protein: CASSVGGYTEAFF. Filled out from reference TRBV9 and TRBJ1-1, the complete variable domain reads DSGVTQTPKHLITATGQRVTLRCSPRSGDLSVYWYQQSLDQGLQFLIQYYNGEERAKGNILERFSAQQFPDLHSELNLSSLELGDSALYFCASSVGGYTEAFFGQGTRLTVV.

J is TRBJ2-2 and V is TRBV18, with D unresolved. Germline CDR1 is KGHSH and CDR2 is LQKENI. V lost 5 bases, J lost 3 bases, and 10 bases lay in between. This CDR3 region has 14 residues. The CDR3: CASSVDKDTGELFF. The CDR3 region has the DNA TGTGCCAGCTCAGTTGACAAGGACACCGGGGAGCTGTTTTTT.

V gene TRBV7-3 combines with J gene TRBJ2-3; a weak D match, TRBD2 (5 bases). CDR3 size: 12 residues. The germline V and J ends were trimmed by 4 bases and 4 bases, with 6 bases remaining between them. Germline loops: CDR1 SGHTA, CDR2 FQGTGA. CDR3 sequence (DNA): TGTGCCAGCAGCTACGGGGCAGATACGCAGTATTTT. Its protein product is CASSYGADTQYF.

The genes are TRBV4-3 and TRBJ2-1; 10 bases map to TRBD2. The CDR3 contains 15 residues. The junction had 5 bases not matched to a gene; V was cut back by 5 bases and J by 4 bases. Germline V gene data show CDR1 as LGHNA and CDR2 as YSLEER. CDR3 loop: CASSVAGGNYNEQFF. The CDR3 nucleotides are TGCGCCAGCAGCGTAGCGGGAGGAAATTACAATGAGCAGTTCTTC.

V gene TRBV2 combines with J gene TRBJ2-5, with a tentative D call TRBD2 (6 bases). This CDR3 has 14 amino acids. V lost 7 bases and J lost 3, with 15 bases in between. Looked up from germline, CDR1 is SNHLY and CDR2 is FYNNEI. The CDR3: CASTKSEGEETQYF. The CDR3 nucleotides are TGTGCCAGCACTAAGTCGGAGGGAGAAGAGACCCAGTACTTC.

J is TRBJ2-6 and V is TRBV4-1; 10 bases align to TRBD1. The germline V gene has CDR1 MGHRA and CDR2 YSYEKL. The junction had 9 bases not matched to a gene; V was cut back by 6 bases and J by 1 base. The CDR3 covers 18 residues. The CDR3 spells CASRMTGGYVSGANVLTF. DNA of the CDR3: TGCGCCAGCAGAATGACAGGGGGCTATGTGTCTGGGGCCAACGTCCTGACTTTC.

This chain links TRBV7-2 with TRBJ1-3; the D is unclear. V was clipped by 6 bases and J by 0 bases, with 18 bases between them. Germline CDR1 and CDR2: SGHTA and FQGNSA. CDR3 length: 17 amino acids. This chain's CDR3 is CASSFLVAGPSGNTIYF. The CDR3 region has the DNA TGTGCCAGCAGTTTTTTGGTGGCAGGCCCCTCTGGAAACACCATATATTTT.

The gene calls are TRBV11-3 and TRBJ1-1; D is ambiguous. The CDR3 is 13 amino acids. V lost 1 base, J lost 4 bases, and 7 bases lay in between. Germline V gives CDR1 SGHNT, CDR2 YENEEA. CDR3 DNA: TGTGCCAGCAGCTTAGTCGAGGGCACTGAAGCTTTCTTT. Its translation: CASSLVEGTEAFF.

The chain uses TRBV2 and TRBJ1-2; D call uncertain. Germline lookup yields CDR1 SNHLY and CDR2 FYNNEI. Trimming cost V 5 bases and J 3 bases, with 16 bases left between them. This CDR3 contains 15 residues. The CDR3 region is CASSRESGSDYGYTF. The CDR3 nucleotides are TGTGCCAGCAGTAGAGAATCGGGGTCAGACTATGGCTACACCTTC.

This chain uses TRBV6-1 with TRBJ1-1; D ambiguous. The CDR3 loop spans 12 amino acids. The germline V and J ends were trimmed by 3 bases and 11 bases, with 13 bases remaining between them. Germline V gives CDR1 MNHNS, CDR2 SASEGT. The CDR3 nucleotides read TGTGCCAGCAGTGACGGGGTTTTGGGTGCTTTCTTT. As protein: CASSDGVLGAFF.

The J gene is TRBJ2-5, the V gene TRBV6-4; 7 nucleotides match TRBD2. Trimming at V came to 5 bases and at J to 5 bases, leaving 5 bases not matched to a gene. Per germline, CDR1 MRHNA and CDR2 SNTAGT. The CDR3 has 13 amino acids. This CDR3 is CASSQQGGETQYF. The CDR3 DNA reads TGTGCCAGCAGTCAGCAGGGAGGGGAGACCCAGTACTTC.

CDR3 sequence (DNA): TGTGCCAGTAGTATAGCTACTAGCGGATTTTACGAGCAGTACTTC. Translated: CASSIATSGFYEQYF. This chain joins TRBV19 and TRBJ2-7; TRBD2 agrees at 8 bases. V lost 1 base to trimming and J lost 4 bases; unmatched junction nucleotides: 6. Germline CDR1 is LNHDA and CDR2 is SQIVND (reference sequence). This CDR3 is 15 amino acids long.

The rearrangement uses TRBV6-4 and TRBJ1-5, with 9 bases fitting TRBD1. The CDR3 covers 15 residues. J lost 3 bases, V lost 7 bases, and 7 bases had no gene match. Germline V gene data show CDR1 as MRHNA and CDR2 as SNTAGT. Here the CDR3 DNA reads TGTGCCAGCAATTACCGGGACAGGGCCAATCAGCCCCAGCATTTT. Protein: CASNYRDRANQPQHF.

This chain links TRBV7-9 with TRBJ2-7, with 7 bases identical to TRBD1. The germline V gene encodes CDR1 SEHNR and CDR2 FQNEAQ (reference sequence). This CDR3 is 16 amino acids long. J lost 4 bases, V lost 5 bases, and 14 bases had no gene match. In DNA, the CDR3 is TGTGCCAGCAGCCCCTGGACAGGAGAAAGGAGGTACGAGCAGTACTTC. Translating gives CASSPWTGERRYEQYF. Combining the CDR3 with reference TRBV7-9 and TRBJ2-7 gives the whole variable domain DTGVSQNPRHKITKRGQNVTFRCDPISEHNRLYWYRQTLGQGPEFLTYFQNEAQLEKSRLLSDRFSAERPKGSFSTLEIQRTEQGDSAMYLCASSPWTGERRYEQYFGPGTRLTVT.

DNA for the CDR3: TGTGCCAGTAGTAGACAGGGGGCCCTCGAGCAGTACTTC. Amino acids: CASSRQGALEQYF. V gene TRBV19 combines with J gene TRBJ2-7; TRBD1 aligns across 10 bases. The length of the CDR3 is 13 residues. J was trimmed by 6 bases and V by 4 bases; bases with no gene match: 3. Germline values: CDR1 LNHDA, CDR2 SQIVND (reference sequence).

The V call is TRBV4-1, the J call TRBJ1-5; 7 bases map to TRBD1. This CDR3 comprises 16 residues. Germline lookup yields CDR1 MGHRA and CDR2 YSYEKL. V shed 1 base and J 4 bases; nucleotides not matched to a gene: 7. This CDR3 reads CASSQVAGGLNQPQHF. The DNA for the CDR3 is TGCGCCAGCAGCCAAGTGGCAGGGGGGTTAAATCAGCCCCAGCATTTT.

The chain has TRBV7-8 and TRBJ1-1; 7 nucleotides agree with TRBD1. V was clipped by 3 bases and J by 7 bases; unmatched bases: 5. Per the germline V gene, CDR1 is SGHVS and CDR2 is FQNEAQ. The CDR3 has 13 amino acids. In DNA form, the CDR3 reads TGTGCCAGCAGCTTTCACAGGGGCATTGAAGCTTTCTTT. Amino acid sequence: CASSFHRGIEAFF. The complete variable domain, with remaining parts taken from reference TRBV7-8 and TRBJ1-1, reads GAGVSQSPRYKVAKRGQDVALRCDPISGHVSLFWYQQALGQGPEFLTYFQNEAQLDKSGLPSDRFFAERPEGSVSTLKIQRTQQEDSAVYLCASSFHRGIEAFFGQGTRLTVV.

The chain joins TRBV5-1 to TRBJ2-1, with 16 nucleotides matching TRBD2. After removal of 3 bases from V and 6 bases from J, the junction contained 3 bases not matched to a gene. CDR3 length equals 16 residues. The germline CDR1 and CDR2 sequences are SGHRS and YFSETQ. The CDR3 sequence is CASSSGTSGRANEQFF. The CDR3 region has the DNA TGCGCCAGCAGCTCCGGGACTAGCGGGAGGGCCAATGAGCAGTTCTTC.